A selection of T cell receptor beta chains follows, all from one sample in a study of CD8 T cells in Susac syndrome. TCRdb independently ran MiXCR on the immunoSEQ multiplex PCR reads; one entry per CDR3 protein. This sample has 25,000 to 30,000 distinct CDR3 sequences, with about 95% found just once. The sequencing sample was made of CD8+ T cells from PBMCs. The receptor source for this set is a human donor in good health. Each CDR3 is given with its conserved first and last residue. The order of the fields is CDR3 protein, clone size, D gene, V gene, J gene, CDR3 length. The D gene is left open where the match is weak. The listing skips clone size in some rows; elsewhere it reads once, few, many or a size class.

cdr3_aa: CSVQGYQGNQPQHF; clone_size: NA; d_call: NA; v_call: TRBV20-1; j_call: TRBJ1-5; cdr3_length: 14
cdr3_aa: CSVAQGDWGYTF; clone_size: NA; d_call: NA; v_call: TRBV29-1; j_call: TRBJ1-2; cdr3_length: 12
cdr3_aa: CSDDTEAFF; clone_size: NA; d_call: NA; v_call: TRBV29-1; j_call: TRBJ1-1; cdr3_length: 9
cdr3_aa: CASSQEPYNEQFF; clone_size: NA; d_call: NA; v_call: TRBV7-6; j_call: TRBJ2-1; cdr3_length: 13
cdr3_aa: CASSLATGTKEQYF; clone_size: NA; d_call: NA; v_call: TRBV5-1; j_call: TRBJ2-7; cdr3_length: 14
cdr3_aa: CASSRDGNNEQFF; clone_size: NA; d_call: NA; v_call: TRBV7-9; j_call: TRBJ2-1; cdr3_length: 13
cdr3_aa: CASSIGLGWNTGELFF; clone_size: NA; d_call: NA; v_call: TRBV19; j_call: TRBJ2-2; cdr3_length: 16
cdr3_aa: CAISRDGGTTDTQYF; clone_size: NA; d_call: NA; v_call: TRBV10-3; j_call: TRBJ2-3; cdr3_length: 15
cdr3_aa: CASSPVGYGYTF; clone_size: NA; d_call: NA; v_call: TRBV5-6; j_call: TRBJ1-2; cdr3_length: 12
cdr3_aa: CASSQLGQGAAEAFF; clone_size: NA; d_call: TRBD1; v_call: TRBV18; j_call: TRBJ1-1; cdr3_length: 15
cdr3_aa: CASSTGGIHEQYF; clone_size: once; d_call: TRBD1; v_call: TRBV9; j_call: TRBJ2-7; cdr3_length: 13
cdr3_aa: CASRGGLSNQPQHF; clone_size: NA; d_call: NA; v_call: TRBV27; j_call: TRBJ1-5; cdr3_length: 14
cdr3_aa: CASSLAPGSEQYF; clone_size: NA; d_call: NA; v_call: TRBV7-9; j_call: TRBJ2-7; cdr3_length: 13
cdr3_aa: CASSSGLAGGPGTQYF; clone_size: NA; d_call: TRBD2; v_call: TRBV7-8; j_call: TRBJ2-3; cdr3_length: 16
cdr3_aa: CASSLGQGTIDEQFF; clone_size: once; d_call: NA; v_call: TRBV5-5; j_call: TRBJ2-1; cdr3_length: 15
cdr3_aa: CASTWALSSEAFF; clone_size: NA; d_call: NA; v_call: TRBV12-3/TRBV12-4; j_call: TRBJ1-1; cdr3_length: 13
cdr3_aa: CASSPSRGGQPQHF; clone_size: NA; d_call: NA; v_call: TRBV4-3; j_call: TRBJ1-5; cdr3_length: 14
cdr3_aa: CASSLQSSYEQYF; clone_size: NA; d_call: NA; v_call: TRBV5-8; j_call: TRBJ2-7; cdr3_length: 13
cdr3_aa: CATSPRGSSYEQYF; clone_size: once; d_call: NA; v_call: TRBV15; j_call: TRBJ2-7; cdr3_length: 14
cdr3_aa: CASSSDRGQPQHF; clone_size: NA; d_call: TRBD1; v_call: TRBV12-3/TRBV12-4; j_call: TRBJ1-5; cdr3_length: 13
cdr3_aa: CASSPLGGRNTIYF; clone_size: NA; d_call: NA; v_call: TRBV27; j_call: TRBJ1-3; cdr3_length: 14
cdr3_aa: CASSLEANTEAFF; clone_size: NA; d_call: NA; v_call: TRBV7-2; j_call: TRBJ1-1; cdr3_length: 13
cdr3_aa: CASTGQGDTGELFF; clone_size: NA; d_call: TRBD1; v_call: TRBV2; j_call: TRBJ2-2; cdr3_length: 14
cdr3_aa: CAISVVEQGARNGYTF; clone_size: NA; d_call: TRBD1; v_call: TRBV10-3; j_call: TRBJ1-2; cdr3_length: 16
cdr3_aa: CASTPGVGASDTQYF; clone_size: once; d_call: NA; v_call: TRBV12-3/TRBV12-4; j_call: TRBJ2-3; cdr3_length: 15
cdr3_aa: CASSPGTSGGASTDTQYF; clone_size: NA; d_call: TRBD2; v_call: TRBV5-4; j_call: TRBJ2-3; cdr3_length: 18
cdr3_aa: CASSLESGGQETQYF; clone_size: NA; d_call: TRBD2; v_call: TRBV5-1; j_call: TRBJ2-5; cdr3_length: 15
cdr3_aa: CSVEVPDRDGGLEQYF; clone_size: few; d_call: TRBD1; v_call: TRBV29-1; j_call: TRBJ2-7; cdr3_length: 16
cdr3_aa: CASSRLGGSRFPGNYGYTF; clone_size: NA; d_call: NA; v_call: TRBV5-4; j_call: TRBJ1-2; cdr3_length: 19
cdr3_aa: CASSPSGAAGELFF; clone_size: NA; d_call: NA; v_call: TRBV9; j_call: TRBJ2-2; cdr3_length: 14
cdr3_aa: CASSLTGRDGYTF; clone_size: NA; d_call: NA; v_call: TRBV5-1; j_call: TRBJ1-2; cdr3_length: 13
cdr3_aa: CAISGADGHQETQYF; clone_size: NA; d_call: NA; v_call: TRBV10-3; j_call: TRBJ2-5; cdr3_length: 15
cdr3_aa: CASSYFGTGGHYGYTF; clone_size: NA; d_call: TRBD1; v_call: TRBV6-5; j_call: TRBJ1-2; cdr3_length: 16
cdr3_aa: CASSQGPAGNTIYF; clone_size: NA; d_call: NA; v_call: TRBV4-1; j_call: TRBJ1-3; cdr3_length: 14
cdr3_aa: CASSIGTRLGDEQYF; clone_size: NA; d_call: NA; v_call: TRBV5-1; j_call: TRBJ2-7; cdr3_length: 15
cdr3_aa: CASSTNRGPANTEAFF; clone_size: once; d_call: TRBD1; v_call: TRBV7-2; j_call: TRBJ1-1; cdr3_length: 16
cdr3_aa: CASNPGLAGSEQFF; clone_size: NA; d_call: TRBD2; v_call: TRBV12-3/TRBV12-4; j_call: TRBJ2-1; cdr3_length: 14
cdr3_aa: CASSYKLAGGPSEQFF; clone_size: few; d_call: TRBD2; v_call: TRBV6-5; j_call: TRBJ2-1; cdr3_length: 16
cdr3_aa: CAIREGLAGQTQYF; clone_size: once; d_call: TRBD2; v_call: TRBV10-3; j_call: TRBJ2-5; cdr3_length: 14
cdr3_aa: CASSQSRGYQETQYF; clone_size: NA; d_call: NA; v_call: TRBV4-1; j_call: TRBJ2-5; cdr3_length: 15
cdr3_aa: CASSQVSGGALNEQFF; clone_size: NA; d_call: TRBD2; v_call: TRBV3-1; j_call: TRBJ2-1; cdr3_length: 16
cdr3_aa: CASSTRQGSATGELFF; clone_size: NA; d_call: TRBD1; v_call: TRBV27; j_call: TRBJ2-2; cdr3_length: 16
cdr3_aa: CASSQAGRMNTEAFF; clone_size: NA; d_call: NA; v_call: TRBV4-1; j_call: TRBJ1-1; cdr3_length: 15
cdr3_aa: CASSPSQGANSPLHF; clone_size: NA; d_call: TRBD1; v_call: TRBV5-1; j_call: TRBJ1-6; cdr3_length: 15
cdr3_aa: CASSRGQAREVFF; clone_size: NA; d_call: TRBD1; v_call: TRBV19; j_call: TRBJ1-1; cdr3_length: 13
cdr3_aa: CASSLSGTRTEAFF; clone_size: once; d_call: NA; v_call: TRBV6-2/TRBV6-3; j_call: TRBJ1-1; cdr3_length: 14
cdr3_aa: CASSSVLLARAQYF; clone_size: NA; d_call: NA; v_call: TRBV12-3/TRBV12-4; j_call: TRBJ2-5; cdr3_length: 14
cdr3_aa: CASSFYRGSNQPQHF; clone_size: NA; d_call: TRBD1; v_call: TRBV7-2; j_call: TRBJ1-5; cdr3_length: 15
cdr3_aa: CASSQDLDPNTEAFF; clone_size: NA; d_call: NA; v_call: TRBV4-3; j_call: TRBJ1-1; cdr3_length: 15
cdr3_aa: CASSLGSGETSSPLHF; clone_size: NA; d_call: NA; v_call: TRBV7-6; j_call: TRBJ1-6; cdr3_length: 16
cdr3_aa: CASSAGTSGADTQYF; clone_size: NA; d_call: TRBD2; v_call: TRBV6-4; j_call: TRBJ2-3; cdr3_length: 15
cdr3_aa: CASSPTGRSYNEQFF; clone_size: NA; d_call: NA; v_call: TRBV11-2; j_call: TRBJ2-1; cdr3_length: 15
cdr3_aa: CSVEMPGAYEQYF; clone_size: NA; d_call: NA; v_call: TRBV29-1; j_call: TRBJ2-7; cdr3_length: 13
cdr3_aa: CSARELGETQYF; clone_size: NA; d_call: NA; v_call: TRBV20-1; j_call: TRBJ2-5; cdr3_length: 12
cdr3_aa: CASSVKGDSGNTIYF; clone_size: NA; d_call: NA; v_call: TRBV9; j_call: TRBJ1-3; cdr3_length: 15
cdr3_aa: CSVGTLGYGYTF; clone_size: NA; d_call: NA; v_call: TRBV29-1; j_call: TRBJ1-2; cdr3_length: 12
cdr3_aa: CASRAGTVNTEAFF; clone_size: NA; d_call: TRBD1; v_call: TRBV6-5; j_call: TRBJ1-1; cdr3_length: 14
cdr3_aa: CASAGQGFGQPQHF; clone_size: NA; d_call: TRBD1; v_call: TRBV19; j_call: TRBJ1-5; cdr3_length: 14
cdr3_aa: CAISARGGLNEQFF; clone_size: NA; d_call: TRBD2; v_call: TRBV10-3; j_call: TRBJ2-1; cdr3_length: 14
cdr3_aa: CASSQEWAQGRRYGYTF; clone_size: NA; d_call: NA; v_call: TRBV3-1; j_call: TRBJ1-2; cdr3_length: 17